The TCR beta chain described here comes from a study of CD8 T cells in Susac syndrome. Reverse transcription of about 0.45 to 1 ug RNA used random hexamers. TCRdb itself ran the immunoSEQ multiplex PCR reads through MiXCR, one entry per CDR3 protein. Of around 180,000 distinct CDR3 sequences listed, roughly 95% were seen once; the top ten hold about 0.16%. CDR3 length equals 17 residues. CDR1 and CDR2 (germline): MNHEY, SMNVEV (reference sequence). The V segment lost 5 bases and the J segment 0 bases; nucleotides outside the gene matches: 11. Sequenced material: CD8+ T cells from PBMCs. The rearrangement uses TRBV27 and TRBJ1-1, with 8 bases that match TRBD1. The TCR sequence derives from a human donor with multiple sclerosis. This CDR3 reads CASSPQYQGAMNTEAFF. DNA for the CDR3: TGTGCCAGCAGTCCTCAATACCAGGGGGCGATGAACACTGAAGCTTTCTTT.